The 20 T cell receptor beta chains listed next were all sequenced from one sample in a study of immune evolution from preneoplasia to lung adenocarcinoma. Produced via immunoSEQ multiplex PCR; TCRdb's table is partial and in-frame only. The table shows about 26,000 clones, with about two thirds occurring only once. The source material was FFPE invasive lung adenocarcinoma tissue. These receptors originate from a person in their 60s with invasive lung adenocarcinoma. Some clones in this sample may be carry-over from other donors' samples.

The chain links TRBV30 to TRBJ2-3; tentatively, D is TRBD1 or TRBD2 (5 bases each). The CDR3 is 16 residues long. Germline-derived CDR1 and CDR2 are GTSNPN and SVGIG (reference sequence). The V gene lost 0 bases and the J gene lost 3 bases, with 16 bases spanning the gap. In DNA form, the CDR3 reads TGTGCCTGGAGTGTACTGAGGGGTGTCGGGACAGATACGCAGTATTTT. Amino acids: CAWSVLRGVGTDTQYF.

The rearrangement uses TRBV28 and TRBJ2-1, with a tentative D call TRBD2 (5 bases). Trimming took off 7 bases at V and 10 bases at J, with 14 bases between the two ends. The CDR3 consists of 12 residues. The germline V gene has CDR1 MDHEN and CDR2 SYDVKM. DNA of the CDR3: TGTGCCAGCACCCCGGGGTCGATGGAGCAGTTCTTC. Amino acids: CASTPGSMEQFF.

The chain combines TRBV6-4 with TRBJ1-1, with D hard to call. V was pared by 3 bases and J by 2 bases, with 7 bases between. Germline V lookup: CDR1 MRHNA, CDR2 SNTAGT. CDR3 length: 13 amino acids. The CDR3 bases are TGTGCCAGCAGTGATACAGTAAACACTGAAGCTTTCTTT. Translating gives CASSDTVNTEAFF.

By sample share, this clone is medium-sized (0.01 to 0.1%). The genes are TRBV18 and TRBJ2-1; D remains ambiguous. V shed 0 bases and J shed 3 bases, with 12 bases lying between them. Germline CDR1 KGHSH, CDR2 LQKENI. CDR3 size: 16 residues. The CDR3 reads CASSPPSRKDYNEQFF. The CDR3, as DNA: TGTGCCAGCTCACCACCCTCGAGGAAGGACTACAATGAGCAGTTCTTC.

Turning to this clone: This may be a read error, as it is one base from a much larger clone. The chain recombines TRBV5-4 with TRBJ2-1; the D gene could be TRBD1 or TRBD2 (5 bases each). The germline V gene has CDR1 SGHNT and CDR2 YYREEE (reference sequence). The CDR3 runs to 15 residues. The V gene lost 0 bases and the J gene lost 8 bases, with 15 bases spanning the gap. In DNA form, the CDR3 reads TGTGCCAGCAGCTTGGAATTAGCGAGAGGGGATGAGCAGTTCTTC. As protein: CASSLELARGDEQFF.

This clone turned up a few times. This chain connects TRBV19 to TRBJ2-2, with 9 nucleotides matching TRBD2. The V gene end was trimmed by 6 bases and the J gene end by 13 bases; junction bases not matched to a gene: 3. CDR1 LNHDA and CDR2 SQIVND come from the germline V gene (reference sequence). CDR3 size: 11 residues. CDR3 loop: CASRGAGGLFF. The CDR3 DNA reads TGTGCCAGTAGAGGAGCGGGAGGGCTGTTTTTT. The variable domain in full, completed from reference TRBV19 and TRBJ2-2, reads DGGITQSPKYLFRKEGQNVTLSCEQNLNHDAMYWYRQDPGQGLRLIYYSQIVNDFQKGDIAEGYSVSREKKESFPLTVTSAQKNPTAFYLCASRGAGGLFFGEGSRLTVL.

This chain's CDR3 is CASSDRSNQPQHF. The CDR3 DNA reads TGCGCCAGCAGTGACAGGTCCAATCAGCCCCAGCATTTT. V gene TRBV10-2 combines with J gene TRBJ1-5; D is unresolved. V lost 3 bases and J 3 bases, leaving 6 bases between the germline ends. The V gene's germline CDR1 is WSHSY and CDR2 SAAADI. This CDR3 spans 13 amino acids.

This chain connects TRBV2 to TRBJ1-5, with D unresolved. The CDR3 has 15 amino acids. In germline, CDR1 is SNHLY, CDR2 FYNNEI. With 9 bases removed from V and 6 bases from J, the gap between germline ends came to 21 bases. The CDR3 bases are TGTGCCAGTTCGAACCCCGACGGGGAGGGTCAGCCCCAGCATTTT. Translated, it gives CASSNPDGEGQPQHF.

This clone appeared a few times. CDR3: CASSAWIQGTSGRYNEQFF. CDR3 in DNA: TGTGCCAGCAGCGCCTGGATCCAGGGGACTAGCGGGAGATACAATGAGCAGTTCTTC. The chain recombines TRBV7-9 with TRBJ2-1, with 14 bases identical to TRBD2. CDR1 is SEHNR and CDR2 is FQNEAQ in the germline V gene (reference sequence). V lost 5 bases and J lost 4; bases outside the gene matches: 13. The CDR3 covers 19 residues.

This clone was seen only once. This chain joins TRBV28 and TRBJ2-1; 8 bases fit TRBD2. This CDR3 has 15 residues. The V segment lost 8 bases and the J segment 6 bases; nucleotides outside the gene matches: 12. CDR1 is MDHEN and CDR2 is SYDVKM in the germline V gene. The CDR3 reads CASFPAGEVGNEQFF. The CDR3 nucleotides read TGTGCCAGCTTTCCAGCGGGAGAGGTGGGCAATGAGCAGTTCTTC.

The genes are TRBV6-1 and TRBJ2-7, with 8 nucleotides matching TRBD1. CDR1 and CDR2 (germline): MNHNS, SASEGT. The CDR3 contains 14 residues. V was pared by 5 bases and J by 3 bases, with 6 bases of the junction left unmatched. Here the CDR3 DNA reads TGTGCCAGCAGTTATCCCGACAGGGGCTACGAGCAGTACTTC. Encoded protein: CASSYPDRGYEQYF.

This sequence joins TRBV29-1 and TRBJ1-2; D remains ambiguous. The CDR3 has 11 amino acids. Trimming stripped 3 bases from V and 4 bases from J, with 6 bases between. CDR1 is SQVTM, CDR2 ANQGSEA, per germline. CDR3 protein: CSVDRIYGYTF. The DNA for the CDR3 is TGCAGCGTTGACAGAATCTATGGCTACACCTTC.

The V and J genes are TRBV5-1 and TRBJ2-2, with D hard to call. Trimming left V 0 bases short and J 1 base short, with 7 bases between. Per germline, CDR1 SGHRS and CDR2 YFSETQ. There are 15 residues in the CDR3. The CDR3 is CASSLARVNTGELFF. CDR3 in DNA: TGCGCCAGCAGCTTGGCCCGGGTGAACACCGGGGAGCTGTTTTTT.

This rearrangement joins TRBV5-1 to TRBJ2-7; TRBD1 agrees at 8 bases. Germline V gene lookup returns CDR1 SGHRS and CDR2 YFSETQ. Unmatched junction bases numbered 9, after V lost 5 bases and J lost 2 bases. The CDR3 extends over 15 amino acids. CDR3 protein: CASRFDRGAAYEQYF. The CDR3 DNA is TGCGCCAGCAGATTTGACAGGGGAGCAGCCTACGAGCAGTACTTC.

The chain joins TRBV5-1 to TRBJ1-1; D is unresolved. CDR1 SGHRS and CDR2 YFSETQ come from the germline V gene. This CDR3 is built from 13 residues. Trimming removed 2 bases at V and 4 bases at J, with 9 bases between. The chain's CDR3 is CASSLLGLTEAFF. In DNA, the CDR3 is TGCGCCAGCAGCTTATTGGGCCTCACTGAAGCTTTCTTT.

The chain combines TRBV9 with TRBJ2-1; 11 bases line up with TRBD2. CDR1 and CDR2 from the germline V gene are SGDLS and YYNGEE. The CDR3 sequence is 15 residues long. Germline trimming cut 4 bases from V and 10 bases from J; bases unmatched to any gene: 10. The DNA for the CDR3 is TGTGCCAGCAGCATCGGGACTAGCGGAGTGGGCGAGCAGTTCTTC. Its protein product is CASSIGTSGVGEQFF.

This CDR3 reads CAWRAGYGYTF. The CDR3 DNA reads as TGTGCCTGGAGAGCAGGGTATGGCTACACCTTC. The V and J genes are TRBV30 and TRBJ1-2, with D perhaps TRBD1 (5 bases). The V gene lost 3 bases and the J gene lost 5 bases, with 7 bases spanning the gap. This CDR3 is 11 amino acids long. The germline V gene has CDR1 GTSNPN and CDR2 SVGIG (reference sequence).

The chain is built from TRBV7-2 and TRBJ2-7; D not resolved. The CDR3 spans 13 residues. Trimming took off 3 bases at V and 1 base at J, with 7 bases between the two ends. Germline V lookup: CDR1 SGHTA, CDR2 FQGNSA. CDR3 sequence reads: CASSFGVSYEQYF. Written as DNA, the CDR3 is TGTGCCAGCAGCTTTGGCGTATCCTACGAGCAGTACTTC.

CDR3: CASSLDRVNTGELFF. Here the CDR3 DNA reads TGCGCCAGCAGCTTGGACCGGGTCAACACCGGGGAGCTGTTTTTT. The V and J genes are TRBV5-1 and TRBJ2-2; unclear D gene. Trimming cost V 0 bases and J 2 bases, with 8 bases left between them. Germline CDR1 SGHRS, CDR2 YFSETQ. This CDR3 comprises 15 residues.

This chain links TRBV10-3 with TRBJ1-1; 8 bases map to TRBD1. After removal of 10 bases from V and 3 bases from J, the junction contained 7 bases not matched to a gene. The CDR3 totals 13 residues. Germline V gene lookup returns CDR1 ENHRY and CDR2 SYGVKD. In DNA form, the CDR3 reads TGTGCCAGTACGGACAGGGCGGACACTGAAGCTTTCTTT. This encodes CASTDRADTEAFF.